Below, 19 T cell receptor beta chains from the same sample are listed, as sequenced in a study of T cell repertoires in cytomegalovirus infection (dated by TCRdb to the late 2010s). Sequenced using an Illumina HiSeq 1500. TCRdb reprocessing: public reads trimmed at Q25 with fastp, clones called with MiXCR, in-frame beta chains kept. Duplicate CDR3 protein sequences are folded into a single record with the most common DNA and genes. This sample gives around 540,000 distinct CDR3 sequences in total; 30% to 40% of them show up just once. The ten largest account for about a sixth of the sample. The antigens for these receptors are not known. According to the study, the label for this sample's treatment or condition signals: in vitro stimulation with specific CMV peptide epitopes to enrich CMV-specific T cells. The material was cultured PBMCs, obtained from culture after CMV antigen stimulation. These receptors originate from a human donor in good health (CMV status not recorded). Some clones in this sample may be carry-over from other donors' samples.

This clonotype came up a few times. The chain uses TRBV12-3 or TRBV12-4 and TRBJ2-1, with unresolved D. The CDR3 is 13 residues long. Between the trimmed V and J ends, which lost 7 bases and 3 bases, there was a span of 10 bases. The CDR3 reads CASTFAVYNEQFF. CDR3 bases: TGTGCCAGCACCTTCGCAGTCTACAATGAGCAGTTCTTC.

This rearrangement joins TRBV7-9 to TRBJ2-3; D might be TRBD1 (7 bases). CDR1 is SEHNR, CDR2 FQNEAQ, per germline (reference sequence). V gave up 6 bases and J gave up 3 bases, with 16 bases separating them. The CDR3 sequence is 15 residues long. The CDR3 region has the DNA TGTGCCAGCAGTTCCGACAGGGCGGGAACAGATACGCAGTATTTT. This translates into CASSSDRAGTDTQYF.

The sample holds a few counts of this clonotype. This chain links TRBV7-8 with TRBJ1-2; D is undetermined. This CDR3 spans 15 amino acids. Germline V gene data show CDR1 as SGHVS and CDR2 as FQNEAQ. V lost 4 bases and J 5 bases, leaving 17 bases between the germline ends. The CDR3 DNA sequence: TGTGCCAGCAGCTACATACTAACAACGGATTATGGCTACACCTTC. It is translated as CASSYILTTDYGYTF.

The rearrangement joins TRBV19 to TRBJ2-5; no clear D. Germline V gives CDR1 LNHDA, CDR2 SQIVND (reference sequence). Trimming took 5 bases from V and 12 from J, leaving 19 bases between them. This CDR3 has 13 residues. This CDR3 is CASSSPGRNVEYF. The CDR3 DNA is TGTGCCAGTAGTTCCCCCGGCCGCAATGTGGAGTACTTC.

The chain uses TRBV11-2 and TRBJ2-5, with 8 bases that match TRBD2. The CDR3 totals 14 residues. V dropped 5 bases and J dropped 4; count of bases not matched to a gene: 6. The germline V gene encodes CDR1 SGHAT and CDR2 FQNNGV. The CDR3, as DNA: TGTGCCAGCAGCCCCTGGCTAGCGGGAGAGACCCAGTACTTC. The encoded protein is CASSPWLAGETQYF.

A single count supports this clonotype. V and J are TRBV2 and TRBJ1-6, with 9 bases lining up with TRBD1. Looked up from germline, CDR1 is SNHLY and CDR2 is FYNNEI. This CDR3 is 15 amino acids long. Losses at the gene ends were 6 bases for V and 14 bases for J; bases not matched to a gene: 14. This CDR3 is CASRDPGQGGMSLHF. CDR3 DNA sequence: TGTGCCAGCAGAGATCCGGGACAGGGTGGAATGTCCCTCCACTTT.

This clonotype turned up a few times. The chain recombines TRBV7-8 with TRBJ2-3, with D tentatively TRBD2 (6 bases). V shed 3 bases and J shed 3 bases, with 16 bases lying between them. This CDR3 has 16 amino acids. Germline lookup yields CDR1 SGHVS and CDR2 FQNEAQ. In DNA, the CDR3 is TGTGCCAGCAGCTTCCGGCGGGACTCCTTTACAGATACGCAGTATTTT. Its protein product is CASSFRRDSFTDTQYF.

The chain couples TRBV7-9 to TRBJ2-7; 10 nucleotides match TRBD1. The CDR3 totals 16 residues. Trimming removed 5 bases from V and 2 bases from J; junction bases left unmatched: 9. The germline CDR1 and CDR2 sequences are SEHNR and FQNEAQ (reference sequence). The CDR3 DNA is TGTGCCAGCAGCCCAGGGCGGGACAGGGGTACCTACGAGCAGTACTTC. Its translation is CASSPGRDRGTYEQYF.

The chain recombines TRBV12-3 or TRBV12-4 with TRBJ2-3; 10 bases map to TRBD2. V was pared by 7 bases and J by 0 bases, with 7 bases of the junction left unmatched. This CDR3 has 16 residues. CDR3: CASNRAGGFSTDTQYF. The CDR3 DNA is TGTGCCAGCAATCGAGCGGGAGGGTTTAGCACAGATACGCAGTATTTT.

The chain joins TRBV20-1 to TRBJ2-1; TRBD2 agrees at 10 bases. Germline V gives CDR1 DFQATT, CDR2 SNEGSKA (reference sequence). V trimming: 6 bases; J trimming: 9 bases; junction bases outside the gene matches: 8. The CDR3 totals 13 residues. The CDR3, as DNA: TGCAGTGCCCTCAGCGGGAGGGCGGCTGAGCAGTTCTTC. This gives the protein CSALSGRAAEQFF.

This chain joins TRBV9 and TRBJ2-7, with D perhaps TRBD1 (6 bases). Deletions cut 4 bases from V and 1 base from J, with 15 bases between. The CDR3 sequence is 15 residues long. Germline V lookup: CDR1 SGDLS, CDR2 YYNGEE. CDR3 in DNA: TGTGCCAGCAGCATCTCCCGGGACAATTCCTACGAGCAGTACTTC. Amino acid sequence: CASSISRDNSYEQYF.

The CDR3 sequence is CASSQLTSGEETQYF. In DNA, the CDR3 is TGCGCCAGCAGCCAGCTTACTAGCGGGGAAGAGACCCAGTACTTC. The chain combines TRBV4-1 with TRBJ2-5, with 10 positions matching TRBD2. V dropped 3 bases and J dropped 3; count of bases not matched to a gene: 4. CDR1 MGHRA and CDR2 YSYEKL come from the germline V gene. This CDR3 has 15 amino acids.

This clonotype has only a few counts. This chain connects TRBV6-1 to TRBJ2-1, with TRBD1 as a possible D gene (5 bases). Trimming cost V 7 bases and J 0 bases, with 19 bases left between them. Germline V gene data show CDR1 as MNHNS and CDR2 as SASEGT. This CDR3 region has 17 residues. As DNA, the CDR3 is TGTGCCAGCACCCCGTGGGGCAGGAGTAGCTCCTACAATGAGCAGTTCTTC. Translated: CASTPWGRSSSYNEQFF.

The chain recombines TRBV6-1 with TRBJ2-5; the D is unclear. CDR1 is MNHNS and CDR2 is SASEGT in the germline V gene. This CDR3 region has 14 residues. The V end lost 5 bases, the J end lost 3 bases, and 13 bases lay between the germline ends. Here the CDR3 reads CASSSTHSEETQYF. CDR3 in DNA: TGTGCCAGCAGTTCCACTCATTCAGAAGAGACCCAGTACTTC.

This chain uses TRBV6-2 or TRBV6-3 with TRBJ1-2; a possible D gene is TRBD1 (5 bases). Germline CDR1 is MNHEY and CDR2 is SVGEGT. Trimming cost V 5 bases and J 8 bases, with 9 bases left between them. The CDR3 is 11 amino acids. The CDR3 DNA follows: TGTGCCAGCAGTGAGGGGTTCGGCTACACCTTC. Protein sequence: CASSEGFGYTF.

The rearrangement uses TRBV6-5 and TRBJ2-5; D remains ambiguous. CDR3 length: 15 residues. Germline CDR1 reads MNHEY; CDR2 reads SVGAGI. The V end was cut by 2 bases, the J end by 5 bases, with 15 bases between. The CDR3 loop is CASSYAVAGLETQYF. The CDR3 coding sequence is TGTGCCAGCAGTTACGCAGTAGCTGGTCTGGAGACCCAGTACTTC.

The chain has TRBV7-2 and TRBJ2-5; D is ambiguous. The CDR3 runs to 12 residues. Germline loops: CDR1 SGHTA, CDR2 FQGNSA. The V end was cut by 0 bases, the J end by 13 bases, with 12 bases between. The CDR3 here is CASSLADARSYF. Written as DNA, the CDR3 is TGTGCCAGCAGCTTAGCCGACGCAAGGTCGTACTTC.

This chain uses TRBV27 with TRBJ1-6, with unresolved D. V was shortened by 4 bases and J by 10 bases, with 20 bases between the two germline ends. CDR3 length equals 16 residues. Germline loops: CDR1 MNHEY, CDR2 SMNVEV (reference sequence). DNA for the CDR3: TGTGCCAGCAGTTCGCGACAAACCCCAGCGGAATCACCCCTCCACTTT. This gives the protein CASSSRQTPAESPLHF.

On this clonotype itself: It may be a read error: a sequence one base away is much more abundant. The CDR3 DNA sequence: TGTGCCAGCAGCTTAGGACAGGCGGGAGGAAACAATGAGCAGTTCTTC. Protein sequence: CASSLGQAGGNNEQFF. V is TRBV7-2 and J is TRBJ2-1, with 8 bases lining up with TRBD2. The V and J ends lost 1 base and 5 bases, in that order; junction bases with no gene match: 7. Germline-derived CDR1 and CDR2 are SGHTA and FQGNSA. This CDR3 has 16 residues.